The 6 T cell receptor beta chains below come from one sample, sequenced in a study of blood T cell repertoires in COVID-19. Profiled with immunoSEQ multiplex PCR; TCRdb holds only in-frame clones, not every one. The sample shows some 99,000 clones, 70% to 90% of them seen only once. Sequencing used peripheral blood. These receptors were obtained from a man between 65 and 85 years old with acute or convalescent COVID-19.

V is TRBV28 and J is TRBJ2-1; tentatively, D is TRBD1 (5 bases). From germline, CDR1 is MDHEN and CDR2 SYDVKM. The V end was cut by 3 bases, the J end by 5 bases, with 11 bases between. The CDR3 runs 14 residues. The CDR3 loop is CASSFGTRDNEQFF. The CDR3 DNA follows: TGTGCCAGCAGTTTCGGCACCAGGGACAATGAGCAGTTCTTC. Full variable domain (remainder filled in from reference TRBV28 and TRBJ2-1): DVKVTQSSRYLVKRTGEKVFLECVQDMDHENMFWYRQDPGLGLRLIYFSYDVKMKEKGDIPEGYSVSREKKERFSLILESASTNQTSMYLCASSFGTRDNEQFFGPGTRLTVL.

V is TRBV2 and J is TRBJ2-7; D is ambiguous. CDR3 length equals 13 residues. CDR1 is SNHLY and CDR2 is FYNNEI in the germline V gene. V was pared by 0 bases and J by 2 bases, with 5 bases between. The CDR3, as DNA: TGTGCCAGCAGTGAAGCGGCAGCCTACGAGCAGTACTTC. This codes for CASSEAAAYEQYF.

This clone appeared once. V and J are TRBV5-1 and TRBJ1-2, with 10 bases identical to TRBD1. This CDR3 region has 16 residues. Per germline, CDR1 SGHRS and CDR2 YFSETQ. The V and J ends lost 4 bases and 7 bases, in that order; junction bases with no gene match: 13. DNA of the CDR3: TGCGCCAGCAGCGTTACCGGGACAGGGGAACGTGGTGGCTACACCTTC. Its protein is CASSVTGTGERGGYTF.

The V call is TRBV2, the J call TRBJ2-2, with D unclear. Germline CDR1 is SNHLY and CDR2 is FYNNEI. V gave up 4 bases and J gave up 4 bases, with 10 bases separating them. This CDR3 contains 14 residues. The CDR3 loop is CASSVKVATGELFF. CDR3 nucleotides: TGTGCCAGCAGTGTCAAGGTAGCCACCGGGGAGCTGTTTTTT.

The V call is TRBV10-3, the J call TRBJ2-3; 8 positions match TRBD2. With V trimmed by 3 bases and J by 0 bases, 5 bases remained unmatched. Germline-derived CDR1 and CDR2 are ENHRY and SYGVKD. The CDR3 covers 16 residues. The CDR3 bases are TGTGCCATCAGTGACACCGGGGGGGCTAGCACAGATACGCAGTATTTT. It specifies CAISDTGGASTDTQYF.

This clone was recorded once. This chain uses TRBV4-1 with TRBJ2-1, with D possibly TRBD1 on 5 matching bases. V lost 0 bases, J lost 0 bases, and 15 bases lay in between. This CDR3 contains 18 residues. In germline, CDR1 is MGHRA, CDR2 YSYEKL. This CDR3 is CASSQEGQDTSSYNEQFF. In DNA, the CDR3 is TGCGCCAGCAGCCAAGAAGGTCAGGACACGAGCTCCTACAATGAGCAGTTCTTC.